The 20 T cell receptor beta chains below all came from one sample that was sequenced in a study of CD4 T cells in relation to SARS-CoV-2 and coronaviruses. The unexposed donors gave CD4+ T cells in 2011-2018, prior to COVID-19. CD4+ T cells were isolated from the cells after more than 8 days of culture. Generated by immunoSEQ multiplex PCR, the TCRdb table keeps only in-frame clones and is missing some. The data contain approximately 26,000 clones, just under 75% of them singletons. No antigen has been identified for these receptors. Sequencing used CD4+ T cells from PBMCs, cultured in vitro. The receptors come from a human donor in good health.

Only a few counts were recorded for this clone. This rearrangement joins TRBV18 to TRBJ1-6; D gene uncertain. The V gene lost 3 bases and the J gene lost 9 bases, with 9 bases spanning the gap. CDR3 length equals 13 residues. Germline lookup yields CDR1 KGHSH and CDR2 LQKENI. The CDR3 bases are TGTGCCAGCTCACCGGCGGACCCTTCACCCCTCCACTTT. It yields the protein CASSPADPSPLHF.

The genes are TRBV6-5 and TRBJ2-7; D uncertain. CDR1 MNHEY and CDR2 SVGAGI come from the germline V gene. The V end was cut by 5 bases, the J end by 1 base, with 9 bases between. The CDR3 spans 13 residues. The DNA of the CDR3 is TGTGCCAGCAGTCGTCACCAGTCCTACGAGCAGTACTTC. It specifies CASSRHQSYEQYF.

The chain uses TRBV12-3 or TRBV12-4 and TRBJ1-4; TRBD1 might be the D (5 bases). This CDR3 comprises 13 residues. V gave up 6 bases and J gave up 10 bases, with 15 bases separating them. The CDR3 reads CASSGGSVGKLFF. DNA of the CDR3: TGTGCCAGCAGCGGGGGATCAGTTGGAAAACTGTTTTTT.

The CDR3 reads CASSTSPSGNYEQYF. DNA of the CDR3: TGTGCCAGTAGTACCTCCCCTAGCGGGAACTACGAGCAGTACTTC. The chain couples TRBV19 to TRBJ2-7; 9 bases match TRBD2. The CDR3 consists of 15 residues. The germline V gene has CDR1 LNHDA and CDR2 SQIVND (reference sequence). J was trimmed by 3 bases and V by 4 bases; bases with no gene match: 7.

The chain employs TRBV5-1 and TRBJ2-2, with D perhaps TRBD2 (5 bases). V was shortened by 4 bases and J by 5 bases, with 12 bases between the two germline ends. CDR3 length equals 14 residues. CDR1 and CDR2 (germline): SGHRS, YFSETQ. CDR3 amino acids: CASSPGGQTGELFF. CDR3 sequence (DNA): TGCGCCAGCAGCCCGGGCGGGCAGACCGGGGAGCTGTTTTTT.

The chain combines TRBV5-1 with TRBJ2-2; TRBD1 matches at 9 bases. The trim removed 1 base at V and 5 bases at J, leaving 3 bases unmatched. This CDR3 contains 15 residues. CDR1 is SGHRS, CDR2 YFSETQ, per germline. This chain's CDR3 is CASSLLGQGTGELFF. CDR3 nucleotide sequence: TGCGCCAGCAGCTTGTTGGGACAGGGTACCGGGGAGCTGTTTTTT.

The J gene is TRBJ2-5, the V gene TRBV5-1; tentative D call: TRBD2 (6 bases). V was shortened by 4 bases and J by 0 bases, with 10 bases between the two germline ends. CDR1 SGHRS and CDR2 YFSETQ come from the germline V gene. The CDR3 consists of 14 residues. The CDR3 bases are TGCGCCAGCAGCGCGGGATCGTACCAAGAGACCCAGTACTTC. It is translated as CASSAGSYQETQYF.

This clone counts as medium-sized. The chain employs TRBV19 and TRBJ1-4, with D uncertain. CDR3 size: 12 residues. The germline V gene encodes CDR1 LNHDA and CDR2 SQIVND (reference sequence). V lost 10 bases, J lost 7 bases, and 13 bases lay in between. The CDR3 loop reads CATGWVGEKLFF. The CDR3 bases are TGTGCCACAGGATGGGTTGGTGAAAAACTGTTTTTT.

The chain combines TRBV7-2 with TRBJ2-2; perhaps TRBD1 as D (5 bases). Germline CDR1 SGHTA, CDR2 FQGNSA. V shed 4 bases and J shed 1 base, with 13 bases lying between them. The CDR3 length is 16 residues. CDR3 nucleotides: TGTGCCAGCAGCTCACAGGTAGTTCAGAACACCGGGGAGCTGTTTTTT. It translates to CASSSQVVQNTGELFF.

The V gene is TRBV4-2, the J gene TRBJ2-7, with unresolved D. V lost 1 base, J lost 4 bases, and 14 bases lay in between. The CDR3 is made up of 15 amino acids. Per germline, CDR1 LGHNA and CDR2 YNFKEQ. Written as DNA, the CDR3 is TGTGCCAGCAGCCAAGGACCTGGCGACGGGTACGAGCAGTACTTC. Its translation: CASSQGPGDGYEQYF.

The chain links TRBV19 to TRBJ1-6; D is uncertain. V lost 1 base and J 7 bases, leaving 8 bases between the germline ends. The CDR3 has 14 amino acids. Per the germline V gene, CDR1 is LNHDA and CDR2 is SQIVND (reference sequence). Here the CDR3 reads CASSIAGVNSPLHF. The CDR3 DNA reads as TGTGCCAGTAGTATAGCAGGTGTGAATTCACCCCTCCACTTT.

Only a few counts were recorded for this clone. CDR3 DNA sequence: TGTGCCAGCAAGGGACTAGCGGGGGGGCTTGAGACCCAGTACTTC. Translated, it gives CASKGLAGGLETQYF. The rearrangement joins TRBV2 to TRBJ2-5, with 16 bases matching TRBD2. The CDR3 has 15 amino acids. Unmatched junction bases numbered 4, after V lost 7 bases and J lost 5 bases. Germline loops: CDR1 SNHLY, CDR2 FYNNEI.

The rearrangement uses TRBV13 and TRBJ2-3; D possibly corresponds to TRBD2 (5 bases). Germline CDR1 reads PRHDT; CDR2 reads FYEKMQ (reference sequence). V was clipped by 5 bases and J by 5 bases, with 8 bases between them. CDR3 size: 12 residues. The chain's CDR3 is CASSREGDTQYF. The CDR3 region has the DNA TGTGCCAGCAGCCGGGAAGGAGATACGCAGTATTTT. The full variable domain, with the rest looked up from reference TRBV13 and TRBJ2-3, is AAGVIQSPRHLIKEKRETATLKCYPIPRHDTVYWYQQGPGQDPQFLISFYEKMQSDKGSIPDRFSAQQFSDYHSELNMSSLELGDSALYFCASSREGDTQYFGPGTRLTVL.

This rearrangement joins TRBV3-1 (or the pseudogene TRBV3-2) to TRBJ2-5, with D unresolved. Trimming took 6 bases from V and 2 from J, leaving 10 bases between them. The length of the CDR3 is 13 residues. Germline V gives CDR1 LGHDT, CDR2 YNNKEL (reference sequence). DNA of the CDR3: TGTGCCAGCAGTCCCGAAAGACAAGAGACCCAGTACTTC. It specifies CASSPERQETQYF.

This rearrangement joins TRBV5-1 to TRBJ2-1; 9 bases map to TRBD2. The CDR3 runs to 14 residues. Germline CDR1 and CDR2: SGHRS and YFSETQ. Trimming took 4 bases from V and 5 from J; bases not matched to a gene: 4. CDR3: CASSPSGEDNEQFF. CDR3 DNA sequence: TGCGCCAGCAGCCCTAGCGGGGAGGACAATGAGCAGTTCTTC.

The chain recombines TRBV5-1 with TRBJ2-5; D gene unclear. V was clipped by 0 bases and J by 1 base, with 7 bases between them. The CDR3 has 14 amino acids. The germline CDR1 and CDR2 sequences are SGHRS and YFSETQ. CDR3 coding DNA: TGCGCCAGCAGCTTGGGAGGCACCCAAGAGACCCAGTACTTC. It codes for CASSLGGTQETQYF.

The rearrangement joins TRBV30 to TRBJ1-4; D perhaps matches TRBD1 (6 bases). Trimming took 3 bases from V and 4 from J, leaving 21 bases between them. The CDR3 runs 17 residues. CDR1 is GTSNPN and CDR2 is SVGIG in the germline V gene (reference sequence). CDR3 in DNA: TGTGCCTGGAGCCACCGAGGGTTAGGACAGCTTAATGAAAAACTGTTTTTT. Amino acids: CAWSHRGLGQLNEKLFF. The full variable domain, in which reference TRBV30 and TRBJ1-4 provide the parts outside the CDR3, is SQTIHQWPATLVQPVGSPLSLECTVEGTSNPNLYWYRQAAGRGLQLLFYSVGIGQISSEVPQNLSASRPQDRQFILSSKKLLLSDSGFYLCAWSHRGLGQLNEKLFFGSGTQLSVL.

The rearrangement joins TRBV9 to TRBJ2-3, with D possibly TRBD2 on 6 matching bases. Germline V gene data show CDR1 as SGDLS and CDR2 as YYNGEE. The V end lost 0 bases, the J end lost 0 bases, and 14 bases lay between the germline ends. The length of the CDR3 is 17 residues. In DNA, the CDR3 is TGTGCCAGCAGCGTAGGCATAGGGAGCGGGAGCACAGATACGCAGTATTTT. It translates to CASSVGIGSGSTDTQYF.

The CDR3 here is CASSVVGSLGETQYF. CDR3 coding DNA: TGTGCCAGCAGCGTAGTTGGGAGTTTAGGAGAGACCCAGTACTTC. J is TRBJ2-5 and V is TRBV9; weak D call: TRBD2 (5 bases). CDR3 size: 15 residues. The germline V gene has CDR1 SGDLS and CDR2 YYNGEE. V was clipped by 0 bases and J by 4 bases, with 13 bases between them.

J is TRBJ1-3 and V is TRBV19; D is perhaps TRBD1 (5 bases). Trimming shortened V by 10 bases and J by 9 bases, and 19 bases separated the two germline ends. The germline CDR1 and CDR2 sequences are LNHDA and SQIVND (reference sequence). The length of the CDR3 is 13 residues. CDR3 DNA: TGTGCCACCGTCGGGACCGCGGAGAGCACCATATATTTT. Its translation: CATVGTAESTIYF. The full variable domain, its missing parts supplied by reference TRBV19 and TRBJ1-3, is DGGITQSPKYLFRKEGQNVTLSCEQNLNHDAMYWYRQDPGQGLRLIYYSQIVNDFQKGDIAEGYSVSREKKESFPLTVTSAQKNPTAFYLCATVGTAESTIYFGEGSWLTVV.